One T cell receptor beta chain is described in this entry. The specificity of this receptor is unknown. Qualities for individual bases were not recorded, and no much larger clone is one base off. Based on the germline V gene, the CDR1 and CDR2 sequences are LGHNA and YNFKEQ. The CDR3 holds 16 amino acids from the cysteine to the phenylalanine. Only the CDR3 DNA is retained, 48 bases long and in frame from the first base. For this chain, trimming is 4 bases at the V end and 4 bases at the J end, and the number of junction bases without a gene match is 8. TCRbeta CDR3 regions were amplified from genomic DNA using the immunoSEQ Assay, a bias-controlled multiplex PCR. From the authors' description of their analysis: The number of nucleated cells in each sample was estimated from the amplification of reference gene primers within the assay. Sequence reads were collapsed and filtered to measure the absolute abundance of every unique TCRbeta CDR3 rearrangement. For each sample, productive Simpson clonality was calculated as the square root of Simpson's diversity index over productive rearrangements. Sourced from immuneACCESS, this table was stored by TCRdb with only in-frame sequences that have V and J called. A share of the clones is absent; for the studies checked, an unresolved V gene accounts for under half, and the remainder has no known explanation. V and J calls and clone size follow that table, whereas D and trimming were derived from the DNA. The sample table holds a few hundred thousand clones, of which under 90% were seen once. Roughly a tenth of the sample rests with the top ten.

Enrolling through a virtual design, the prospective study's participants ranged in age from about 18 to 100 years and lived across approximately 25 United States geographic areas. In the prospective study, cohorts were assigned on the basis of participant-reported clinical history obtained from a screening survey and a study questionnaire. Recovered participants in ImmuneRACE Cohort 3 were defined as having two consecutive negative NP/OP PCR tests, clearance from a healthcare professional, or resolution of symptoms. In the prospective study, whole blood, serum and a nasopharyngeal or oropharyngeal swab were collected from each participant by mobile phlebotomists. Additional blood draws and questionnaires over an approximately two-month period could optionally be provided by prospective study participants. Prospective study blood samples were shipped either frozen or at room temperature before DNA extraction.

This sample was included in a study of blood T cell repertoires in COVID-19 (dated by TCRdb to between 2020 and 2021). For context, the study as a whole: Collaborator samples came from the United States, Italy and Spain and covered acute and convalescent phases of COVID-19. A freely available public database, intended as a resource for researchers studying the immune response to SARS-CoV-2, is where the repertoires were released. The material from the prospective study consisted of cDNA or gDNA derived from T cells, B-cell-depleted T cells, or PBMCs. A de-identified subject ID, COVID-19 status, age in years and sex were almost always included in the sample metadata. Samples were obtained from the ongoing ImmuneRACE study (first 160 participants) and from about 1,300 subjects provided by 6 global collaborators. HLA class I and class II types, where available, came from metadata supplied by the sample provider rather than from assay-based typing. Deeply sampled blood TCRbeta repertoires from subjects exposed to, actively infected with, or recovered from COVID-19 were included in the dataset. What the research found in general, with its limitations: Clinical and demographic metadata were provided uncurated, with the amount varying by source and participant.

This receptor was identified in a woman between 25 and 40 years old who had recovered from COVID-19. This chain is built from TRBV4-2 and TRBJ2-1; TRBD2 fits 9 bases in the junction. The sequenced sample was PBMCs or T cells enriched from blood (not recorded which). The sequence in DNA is TGTGCCAGCAGCCCGAGACTAGCGGAAGTTTACAATGAGCAGTTCTTC. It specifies CASSPRLAEVYNEQFF.